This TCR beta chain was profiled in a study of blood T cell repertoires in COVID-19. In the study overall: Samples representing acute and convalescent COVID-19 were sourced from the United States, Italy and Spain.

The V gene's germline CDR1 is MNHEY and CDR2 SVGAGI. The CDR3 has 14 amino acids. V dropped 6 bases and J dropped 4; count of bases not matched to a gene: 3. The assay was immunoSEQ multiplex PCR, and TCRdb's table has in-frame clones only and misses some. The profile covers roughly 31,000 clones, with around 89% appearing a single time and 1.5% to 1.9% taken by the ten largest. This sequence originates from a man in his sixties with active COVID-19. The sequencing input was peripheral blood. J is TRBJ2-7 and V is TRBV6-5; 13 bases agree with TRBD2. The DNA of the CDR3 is TGTGCCAGCAGGGGGACTAGCGGGGCTTACGAGCAGTACTTC. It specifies CASRGTSGAYEQYF.